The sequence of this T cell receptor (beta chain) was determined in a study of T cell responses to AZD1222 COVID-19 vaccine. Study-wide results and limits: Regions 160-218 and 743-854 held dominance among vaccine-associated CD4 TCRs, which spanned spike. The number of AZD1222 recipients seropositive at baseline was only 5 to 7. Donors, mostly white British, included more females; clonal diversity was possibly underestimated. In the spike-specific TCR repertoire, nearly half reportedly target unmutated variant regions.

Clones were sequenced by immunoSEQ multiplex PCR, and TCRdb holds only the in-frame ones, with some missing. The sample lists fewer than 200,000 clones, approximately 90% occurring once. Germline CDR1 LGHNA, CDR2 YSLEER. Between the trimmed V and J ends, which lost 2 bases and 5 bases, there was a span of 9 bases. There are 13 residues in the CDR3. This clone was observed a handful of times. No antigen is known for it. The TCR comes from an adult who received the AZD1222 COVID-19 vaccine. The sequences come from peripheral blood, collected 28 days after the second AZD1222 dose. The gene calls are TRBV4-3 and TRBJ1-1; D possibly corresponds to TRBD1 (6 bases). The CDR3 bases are TGCGCCAGCAGCCAACAAGACAGGACTGAAGCTTTCTTT. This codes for CASSQQDRTEAFF.